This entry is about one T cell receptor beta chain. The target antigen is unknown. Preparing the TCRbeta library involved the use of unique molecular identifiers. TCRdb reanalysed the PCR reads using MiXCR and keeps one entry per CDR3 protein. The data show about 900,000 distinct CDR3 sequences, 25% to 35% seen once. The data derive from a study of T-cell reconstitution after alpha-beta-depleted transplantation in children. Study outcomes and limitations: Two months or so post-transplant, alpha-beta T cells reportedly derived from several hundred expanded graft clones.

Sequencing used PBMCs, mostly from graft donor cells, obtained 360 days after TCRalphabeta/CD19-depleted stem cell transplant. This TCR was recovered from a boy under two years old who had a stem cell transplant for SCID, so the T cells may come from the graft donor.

In nucleotides, the CDR3 is TGCAGTGCTGGAAGAGGCAGCGGAGATACGCAGTATTTT. Translating gives CSAGRGSGDTQYF. The V and J genes are TRBV20-1 and TRBJ2-3; a weak D match, TRBD2 (5 bases). The CDR3 extends over 13 amino acids. V was trimmed by 5 bases and J by 5 bases, leaving 14 bases between them. Germline V gives CDR1 DFQATT, CDR2 SNEGSKA (reference sequence).